A single T cell receptor (beta chain) is shown here with its context. These data come from a study of OX40 agonist ivuxolimab in advanced cancers. CDR1 and CDR2 from the germline V gene are SGHRS and YFSETQ. Deletions cut 4 bases from V and 9 bases from J, with 8 bases between. The CDR3 has 12 amino acids. The repertoire was sequenced with immunoSEQ multiplex PCR; TCRdb's copy has only in-frame clones and lacks some. The repertoire holds more than 100,000 clones, 90% to 95% seen once, with 0.15% to 0.17% in the top ten. The chain joins TRBV5-1 to TRBJ1-6, with D perhaps matching TRBD1 (6 bases). The sequence derives from an adult with an advanced solid tumor such as melanoma, head and neck, liver or kidney cancer. The sequenced sample was CD4+ or CD8+ T cells sorted from blood, obtained in a trial of the OX40 agonist ivuxolimab. CDR3 region: CASSPRGSPLHF. CDR3 sequence (DNA): TGCGCCAGCAGCCCCAGGGGTTCACCCCTCCACTTT. The full variable domain, rest sourced from reference TRBV5-1 and TRBJ1-6, is KAGVTQTPRYLIKTRGQQVTLSCSPISGHRSVSWYQQTPGQGLQFLFEYFSETQRNKGNFPGRFSGRQFSNSRSEMNVSTLELGDSALYLCASSPRGSPLHFGNGTRLTVT.